This T cell receptor (beta chain) was sequenced during a study of PD-L1 blockade in urothelial cancer. Across the whole study: Atezolizumab at 1,200 mg intravenously every 3 weeks was started by patients at some point between 2014 and 2016. Each blood sample yielded a median of approximately 140,000 T cells.

V lost 6 bases to trimming and J lost 4 bases, with 18 bases between them. There are 15 residues in the CDR3. From germline, CDR1 is SQVTM and CDR2 ANQGSEA. The study, taken as a whole, reports: Lower pretreatment blood TCR clonality, under the median, predicted better survival, researchers reported.

Time point reported: pretreatment peripheral blood. Turning to this clone: Its antigen is currently unknown.

Sequencing used immunoSEQ multiplex PCR; TCRdb keeps in-frame clones, though not all of them. The data hold some 38,000 clones, with around four fifths observed a single time. This chain links TRBV29-1 with TRBJ2-2, with TRBD1 as a possible D gene (6 bases). The source is a man older than 75 with urothelial cancer. The specimen comprised PBMCs, sampled around atezolizumab (anti-PD-L1) treatment. This chain's CDR3 is CSVTSPGHSTGELFF. CDR3 DNA sequence: TGCAGCGTCACAAGCCCGGGACACTCCACCGGGGAGCTGTTTTTT.